The T cell receptor (beta chain) described here comes from a study of T cells in Graves' hyperthyroidism and ophthalmopathy. RNA transcripts served as the template for amplifying TCR beta CDR3 regions. First-round RT-PCR targeting the TCR CDR3 was performed with the HTBI primer set. TCRdb recomputed calls from the multiplex PCR reads with MiXCR, one row per CDR3 protein. The sample consists of around 480,000 distinct CDR3 sequences, 13% to 15% of them appearing once. Trimming cost V 4 bases and J 1 base; bases outside gene matches: 13. The CDR3 has 18 residues. Per the germline V gene, CDR1 is SGHDT and CDR2 is YYEEEE.

This TCR derives from a woman between 18 and 30 years old with Graves' hyperthyroidism. The chain has TRBV5-6 and TRBJ2-7, with 11 nucleotides matching TRBD1. Specimen: blood. The chain's CDR3 is CASSDMMMGQGVSYEQYV. The CDR3 nucleotides read TGTGCCAGCAGCGACATGATGATGGGACAGGGGGTATCCTACGAGCAGTACGTC.